This section outlines one T cell receptor beta chain sequence together with its context. Assay: immunoSEQ multiplex PCR; the TCRdb copy retains only in-frame clones and omits some. The sample consists of some 21,000 clones, almost 96% of them appearing once. The data were obtained in a study of regulatory and conventional T cells in RAG deficiency. Blood CD4+ CD25-low CD127-high conventional T cells supplied the genomic DNA template. This same sample was also part of a study on regulatory T cells. That work states: The primer mix had 52 TRBV and 13 TRBJ primers.

The sequenced sample was CD25- CD4+ T cells sorted from blood. The receptor was derived from a human donor in good health.

CDR3 residues: CASSLYAPVPYEQYF. In DNA form, the CDR3 reads TGTGCCAGCAGTTTATACGCCCCAGTTCCCTACGAGCAGTACTTC. The chain combines TRBV27 with TRBJ2-7, with D unclear. Trimming removed 1 base from V and 2 bases from J, with 12 bases in between. The CDR3 spans 15 residues. Germline CDR1 and CDR2: MNHEY and SMNVEV (reference sequence).